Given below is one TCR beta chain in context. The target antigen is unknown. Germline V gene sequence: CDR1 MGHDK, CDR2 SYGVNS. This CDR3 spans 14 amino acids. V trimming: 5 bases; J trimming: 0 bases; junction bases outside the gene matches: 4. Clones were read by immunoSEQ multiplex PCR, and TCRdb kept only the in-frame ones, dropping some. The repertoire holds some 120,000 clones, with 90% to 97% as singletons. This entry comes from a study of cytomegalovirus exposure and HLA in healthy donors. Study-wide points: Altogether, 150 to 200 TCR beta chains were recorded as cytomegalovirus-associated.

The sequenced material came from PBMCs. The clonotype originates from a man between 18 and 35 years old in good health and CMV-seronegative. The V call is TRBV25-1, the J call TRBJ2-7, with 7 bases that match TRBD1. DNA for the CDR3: TGTGCCAGCAGTAGGGGGCAATCCTCCTACGAGCAGTACTTC. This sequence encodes CASSRGQSSYEQYF.